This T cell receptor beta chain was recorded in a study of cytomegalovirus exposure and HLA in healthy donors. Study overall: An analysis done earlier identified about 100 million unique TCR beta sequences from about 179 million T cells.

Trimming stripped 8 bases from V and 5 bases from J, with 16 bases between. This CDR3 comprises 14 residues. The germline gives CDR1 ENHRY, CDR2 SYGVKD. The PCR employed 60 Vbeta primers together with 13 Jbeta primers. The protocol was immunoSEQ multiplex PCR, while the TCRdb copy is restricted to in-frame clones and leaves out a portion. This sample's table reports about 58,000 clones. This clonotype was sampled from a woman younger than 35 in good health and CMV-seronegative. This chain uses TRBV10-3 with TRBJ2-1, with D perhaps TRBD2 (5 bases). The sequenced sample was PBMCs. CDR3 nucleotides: TGTGCCATCGTCTCAGATCGGGGTAACAATGAGCAGTTCTTC. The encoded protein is CAIVSDRGNNEQFF.